This T cell receptor (beta chain) was found in a study of tumor-infiltrating lymphocytes in primary liver carcinoma. About the study: Donors had hepatocellular carcinoma or combined HCC and intrahepatic cholangiocarcinoma. Recorded tumor stage was T1-T3 N0M0, with diameters of about 4.2 to 10 cm. Study findings and constraints: Only about 7-24% of top clones were detected in each of the five tumor regions. Pairs of tumor regions overlapped more than tumor-adjacent and tumor-blood pairs did.

Total RNA amounting to 500 ng was the source from which TCR beta cDNA was made with a constant-region primer. Amplification in three nested multiplex PCR rounds with slightly modified ARM-PCR gave rise to TCR beta libraries. The two initial PCR rounds, approximately 10 cycles each, used TRBV1-TRBV30 forward and C-beta reverse primers. TCRdb re-analysed the multiplex PCR reads in MiXCR, keeping a single row per CDR3 protein. The data show about 21,000 distinct CDR3 sequences, 75% to 80% seen once. This clonotype counts as medium-sized. Antigen specificity is unknown. Co-extracting RNA and DNA was done with about 17-31 mg of unsorted bulk tissue as input. The V and J ends lost 2 bases and 2 bases respectively, with 10 bases between them. The CDR3 extends over 14 amino acids. The germline gives CDR1 SGHAT, CDR2 FQNNGV.

The sequenced material came from liver tumor tissue from sampling region 1. Regarding subset: tumor region T1, superior pole. The receptor comes from a woman aged 25 to 45 with primary liver carcinoma and hepatitis B virus infection. The chain carries TRBV11-2 and TRBJ2-7, with D uncertain. CDR3 nucleotides: TGTGCCAGCAGCTTAACCGACGGAGCCTACGAGCAGTACTTC. Amino acid sequence: CASSLTDGAYEQYF.